The 8 T cell receptor beta chains below were found in one sample sequenced in a study of T-cell reconstitution after alpha-beta-depleted transplantation in children. Unique molecular identifiers were used to barcode this TCRbeta library. TCRdb re-analysed the PCR reads in MiXCR, keeping a single row per CDR3 protein. The sample carries hundreds of thousands of distinct CDR3 sequences, around 15% recorded once. This material consisted of PBMCs, mostly from graft donor cells, taken 360 days after TCRalphabeta/CD19-depleted stem cell transplant. These receptor sequences come from a boy in the first two years of life who had a stem cell transplant for Wiskott-Aldrich syndrome, so the T cells may come from the graft donor.

The chain recombines TRBV5-1 with TRBJ1-1; D is perhaps TRBD1 (5 bases). CDR3 size: 14 residues. Germline V gives CDR1 SGHRS, CDR2 YFSETQ. Between the trimmed V and J ends, which lost 4 bases and 0 bases, there was a span of 10 bases. CDR3 in amino acids: CASSGPGMNTEAFF. CDR3 nucleotide sequence: TGCGCCAGCAGCGGACCAGGGATGAACACTGAAGCTTTCTTT.

The V call is TRBV4-1, the J call TRBJ2-1; D might be TRBD1 or TRBD2, each matching 5 bases. Trimming cost V 1 base and J 5 bases, with 12 bases left between them. Looked up from germline, CDR1 is MGHRA and CDR2 is YSYEKL. The CDR3 length is 15 residues. CDR3 DNA: TGCGCCAGCAGCCAAGGTGAACTAGGGGACAATGAGCAGTTCTTC. It yields the protein CASSQGELGDNEQFF.

This clonotype was picked up many times. V gene TRBV12-3 or TRBV12-4 combines with J gene TRBJ1-1, with no clear D. The V gene lost 4 bases and the J gene lost 5 bases, with 11 bases spanning the gap. The CDR3 extends over 13 amino acids. The CDR3 DNA reads as TGTGCCAGCAGTTGGACCGGTGGAACTGAAGCTTTCTTT. It encodes CASSWTGGTEAFF.

The rearrangement uses TRBV28 and TRBJ2-7; TRBD1 might be the D (6 bases). CDR1 and CDR2 from the germline V gene are MDHEN and SYDVKM. Trimming left V 0 bases short and J 3 bases short, with 12 bases between. The CDR3 has 15 residues. The DNA of the CDR3 is TGTGCCAGCAGTTTATGGACAGGTAGAAACTACGAGCAGTACTTC. Amino acids: CASSLWTGRNYEQYF.

The chain joins TRBV7-2 to TRBJ1-3; no clear D. V shed 1 base and J shed 7 bases, with 11 bases lying between them. CDR1 is SGHTA, CDR2 FQGNSA, per germline. The CDR3 is 14 amino acids. CDR3 residues: CASSLEATGNTIYF. The CDR3 coding sequence is TGTGCCAGCAGCTTAGAGGCGACGGGGAACACCATATATTTT.

The chain employs TRBV4-3 and TRBJ1-4, with D uncertain. Germline assignment: CDR1 LGHNA and CDR2 YSLEER. Trimming pared 4 bases from V and 7 bases from J, leaving 13 bases between. The CDR3 is 14 residues long. The CDR3 sequence: CASSRDRAGEKLFF. As DNA, the CDR3 is TGCGCCAGCAGCCGTGATCGGGCTGGTGAAAAACTGTTTTTT.

The CDR3 loop reads CASSDRDLLEQFF. Written as DNA, the CDR3 is TGCGCCAGCAGTGACCGGGACTTACTTGAGCAGTTCTTC. This chain connects TRBV10-1 to TRBJ2-1; maybe TRBD2 (6 bases). CDR1 is WNHNN, CDR2 SYGVQD, per germline (reference sequence). CDR3 size: 13 residues. Between the trimmed V and J ends, which lost 3 bases and 9 bases, there was a span of 12 bases.

This clonotype has just a few counts. The V call is TRBV6-5, the J call TRBJ2-7; D might be TRBD1 (7 bases). Germline V lookup: CDR1 MNHEY, CDR2 SVGAGI. Trimming removed 5 bases from V and 11 bases from J, with 13 bases in between. This CDR3 spans 11 amino acids. CDR3 in amino acids: CASSQGGYEYF. The CDR3, as DNA: TGTGCCAGCAGTCAGGGGGGATATGAGTACTTC.